The 5 T cell receptor beta chains given below trace back to one sample, sequenced in a study of shared clonotypes between healthy human individuals. Method: immunoSEQ multiplex PCR; TCRdb's copy keeps in-frame clones and lacks some. The data contain 2.3 million or so clones, over 85% of them singletons. The sequencing sample was made of naive CD4+ T cells from PBMCs. Specified subset: CD45RA+ positively selected. Every receptor here comes from a man between 18 and 29 years old in good health. Some clones in this sample may be carry-over from other donors' samples.

The DNA for the CDR3 is TGTGCCAGCTCACCACTCGCCGGAATGAGAACAGGGGATGTTGGAAACACCATATATTTT. Translating gives CASSPLAGMRTGDVGNTIYF. The V and J genes are TRBV18 and TRBJ1-3; 7 bases are shared with TRBD1. The germline V gene encodes CDR1 KGHSH and CDR2 LQKENI. Trimming took 1 base from V and 3 from J; bases not matched to a gene: 18. The length of the CDR3 is 20 residues.

This clone was observed a handful of times. The rearrangement joins TRBV4-2 to TRBJ2-2; D gene unclear. V dropped 1 base and J dropped 0 bases, with 9 bases sitting between them. Germline CDR1 reads LGHNA; CDR2 reads YNFKEQ. This CDR3 spans 16 amino acids. The CDR3: CASSQVGRTNTGELFF. The CDR3 DNA follows: TGTGCCAGCAGCCAAGTTGGGCGGACGAACACCGGGGAGCTGTTTTTT.

Remarks on this clone: The same CDR3 can be traced to other DNA sequences in this sample. CDR3 residues: CASSDGLNTEAFF. The CDR3 DNA reads as TGTGCCAGCTCAGATGGACTGAACACTGAAGCTTTCTTT. The chain has TRBV18 and TRBJ1-1; D remains ambiguous. The V end was cut by 5 bases, the J end by 0 bases, with 7 bases between. The CDR3 is made up of 13 amino acids. CDR1 and CDR2 (germline): KGHSH, LQKENI.

This clone has just one count. The gene calls are TRBV5-1 and TRBJ2-4; D gene unclear. The CDR3 consists of 19 residues. CDR1 is SGHRS, CDR2 YFSETQ, per germline. Trimming removed 0 bases at V and 0 bases at J, with 19 bases between. CDR3 amino acids: CASSLGEWNQNLAKNIQYF. CDR3 nucleotide sequence: TGCGCCAGCAGCTTGGGGGAATGGAACCAAAACCTAGCCAAAAACATTCAGTACTTC.

A note on this clone: Compared with germline, one end of the junction differs, possibly owing to a read error. The rearrangement links TRBV30 to TRBJ1-3; weak D call: TRBD1 (5 bases). The CDR3 totals 16 residues. CDR1 and CDR2 (germline): GTSNPN, SVGIG (reference sequence). The CDR3, as DNA: TGTGCCTGGGGTGAGCTCCTCTCAGGGAGTGGAAGCACCATATATTTT. Translating gives CAWGELLSGSGSTIYF. The full variable domain, its missing parts supplied by reference TRBV30 and TRBJ1-3, is SQTIHQWPATLVQPVGSPLSLECTVEGTSNPNLYWYRQAAGRGLQLLFYSVGIGQISSEVPQNLSASRPQDRQFILSSKKLLLSDSGFYLCAWGELLSGSGSTIYFGEGSWLTVV.